The 15 T cell receptor beta chains below were found in one sample sequenced in a study of somatic mutations in cytotoxic T cells in rheumatoid arthritis. TCRdb's copy holds only in-frame clones and misses some; the assay was immunoSEQ multiplex PCR. The table lists around 16,000 clones, approximately 78% of them singletons. The sample comprised CD8+ T cells sorted from blood. These receptors all come from a woman aged 45-60 years with rheumatoid arthritis.

The CDR3 reads CASSQDRYSSYNEQFF. The CDR3 nucleotides are TGTGCCAGCAGCCAAGATCGGTACAGCTCCTACAATGAGCAGTTCTTC. The genes are TRBV14 and TRBJ2-1; D remains ambiguous. The CDR3 loop spans 16 amino acids. CDR1 and CDR2 (germline): SGHDN, FVKESK. Trimming stripped 0 bases from V and 0 bases from J, with 9 bases between.

The CDR3 sequence is CASSYDRGGETQYF. In DNA, the CDR3 is TGTGCCAGCAGCTATGACAGGGGGGGGGAGACCCAGTACTTC. This chain joins TRBV11-2 and TRBJ2-5; 9 bases agree with TRBD1. After removal of 4 bases from V and 5 bases from J, the junction contained 5 bases not matched to a gene. The CDR3 loop spans 14 amino acids. The V gene's germline CDR1 is SGHAT and CDR2 FQNNGV.

The CDR3 protein is CASSLGRQGLLQYF. As DNA, the CDR3 is TGTGCCAGCAGCTTGGGGAGACAGGGTCTGTTGCAGTACTTC. The rearrangement uses TRBV5-6 and TRBJ2-7, with 7 bases matching TRBD1. Germline loops: CDR1 SGHDT, CDR2 YYEEEE. This CDR3 contains 14 residues. Trimming removed 0 bases from V and 9 bases from J; junction bases left unmatched: 9.

V is TRBV19 and J is TRBJ1-1; TRBD1 agrees at 9 bases. After removal of 7 bases from V and 5 bases from J, the junction contained 5 bases not matched to a gene. The germline V gene encodes CDR1 LNHDA and CDR2 SQIVND (reference sequence). This CDR3 is built from 13 residues. The CDR3 spells CASNKQGATEAFF. The CDR3 DNA follows: TGTGCCAGTAATAAACAGGGGGCAACTGAAGCTTTCTTT.

V is TRBV27 and J is TRBJ2-7; 8 bases map to TRBD1. CDR3 length: 15 residues. V trimming: 5 bases; J trimming: 0 bases; junction bases outside the gene matches: 6. The germline CDR1 and CDR2 sequences are MNHEY and SMNVEV (reference sequence). The CDR3 here is CASSTGTGVSYEQYF. In nucleotides, the CDR3 is TGTGCCAGCAGTACCGGGACAGGAGTCTCCTACGAGCAGTACTTC.

The rearrangement links TRBV2 to TRBJ1-5; the D is unclear. Germline V CDR1 and CDR2: SNHLY, FYNNEI. The CDR3 runs to 12 residues. V was cut by 7 bases and J by 6 bases, with 10 bases left in between. The CDR3 sequence: CASTPGFQPQHF. As DNA, the CDR3 is TGTGCCAGCACCCCTGGGTTTCAGCCCCAGCATTTT.

The chain employs TRBV9 and TRBJ2-7; perhaps TRBD1 as D (5 bases). The CDR3 loop spans 14 amino acids. The V end lost 0 bases, the J end lost 1 base, and 8 bases lay between the germline ends. Looked up from germline, CDR1 is SGDLS and CDR2 is YYNGEE. This CDR3 reads CASSVASGSYEQYF. CDR3 sequence (DNA): TGTGCCAGCAGCGTAGCATCAGGGTCCTACGAGCAGTACTTC.

V gene TRBV19 combines with J gene TRBJ2-1, with TRBD1 matching over 11 bases. The CDR3 spans 15 residues. Germline lookup yields CDR1 LNHDA and CDR2 SQIVND (reference sequence). The J segment lost 3 bases and the V segment lost 5 bases, leaving 3 bases of the junction unmatched. The CDR3 spells CASSVDRGHYNEQFF. CDR3 nucleotides: TGTGCCAGTAGTGTGGACAGGGGGCACTACAATGAGCAGTTCTTC.

In its sample, this clone was seen a few times. The rearrangement joins TRBV30 to TRBJ1-1; D perhaps matches TRBD1 (5 bases). The V end lost 3 bases, the J end lost 1 base, and 6 bases lay between the germline ends. Germline V lookup: CDR1 GTSNPN, CDR2 SVGIG (reference sequence). CDR3 length: 12 amino acids. The CDR3 sequence: CAWRRGNTEAFF. The CDR3 DNA sequence: TGTGCCTGGAGGAGGGGGAACACTGAAGCTTTCTTT.

This chain connects TRBV5-5 to TRBJ2-7; tentatively, D is TRBD2 (6 bases). The CDR3 covers 15 residues. Trimming removed 4 bases from V and 1 base from J, with 15 bases in between. CDR1 and CDR2 from the germline V gene are SGHKS and YYEKEE (reference sequence). CDR3 in amino acids: CASSRREMESYEQYF. CDR3 nucleotide sequence: TGTGCCAGCAGCCGTCGGGAGATGGAATCCTACGAGCAGTACTTC.

This sequence joins TRBV6-1 and TRBJ1-2; D is unresolved. The CDR3 has 11 residues. Germline-derived CDR1 and CDR2 are MNHNS and SASEGT. Trimming cost V 0 bases and J 4 bases, with 0 bases left between them. CDR3: CASSEAYGYTF. The CDR3 DNA reads as TGTGCCAGCAGTGAAGCCTATGGCTACACCTTC.

The gene calls are TRBV30 and TRBJ1-1; D gene ambiguous. The CDR3 totals 12 residues. Germline loops: CDR1 GTSNPN, CDR2 SVGIG (reference sequence). Trimming left V 2 bases short and J 1 base short, with 5 bases between. CDR3 nucleotide sequence: TGTGCCTGGAGTCCCCAGAACACTGAAGCTTTCTTT. Protein product: CAWSPQNTEAFF.

This clone was observed a single time. The V gene is TRBV27, the J gene TRBJ2-7, with 7 bases lining up with TRBD1. CDR1 and CDR2 from the germline V gene are MNHEY and SMNVEV (reference sequence). Trimming at V came to 2 bases and at J to 3 bases, leaving 4 bases not matched to a gene. This CDR3 contains 14 residues. CDR3 protein: CASSLKGQLYEQYF. The CDR3 nucleotides are TGTGCCAGCAGTTTAAAGGGACAGCTCTACGAGCAGTACTTC.

The chain employs TRBV19 and TRBJ1-1; 8 bases agree with TRBD1. Germline V gene data show CDR1 as LNHDA and CDR2 as SQIVND (reference sequence). V dropped 5 bases and J dropped 5; count of bases not matched to a gene: 10. There are 15 residues in the CDR3. In DNA, the CDR3 is TGTGCCAGTAGTCTATCGACAGGGGTGGGTACTGAAGCTTTCTTT. Its protein product is CASSLSTGVGTEAFF.

The CDR3 sequence is CSVASAGELFF. CDR3 coding DNA: TGCAGCGTTGCTAGTGCCGGGGAGCTGTTTTTT. The chain employs TRBV29-1 and TRBJ2-2; D is uncertain. The V end was cut by 4 bases, the J end by 6 bases, with 6 bases between. This CDR3 spans 11 amino acids. Germline V gives CDR1 SQVTM, CDR2 ANQGSEA.